This T cell receptor beta chain comes out of a study of blood T cell repertoires in COVID-19. At the level of the study: COVID-19 samples, acute and convalescent, were from the United States, Italy and Spain. Sample material is recorded as cDNA or gDNA derived from T cells, B-cell-depleted T cells, or PBMCs.

This CDR3 region has 15 residues. The ends were cut back, 3 bases at V and 3 bases at J, with 14 bases in the middle. Germline V lookup: CDR1 SGDLS, CDR2 YYNGEE. As processed by the authors: Amplification of reference gene primers provided the estimated nucleated cell counts. Profiled with immunoSEQ multiplex PCR; TCRdb holds only in-frame clones, not every one. V and J calls plus clone size are reproduced from that table; the DNA served to infer D and trimming. The sample comprises 150,000 to 200,000 clones, about 90% of which are singletons, and about 0.66% rests with the top ten. The sequenced sample was peripheral blood. The chain joins TRBV9 to TRBJ2-3; weak D call: TRBD1 (5 bases). The source is a man in his fifties with acute or convalescent COVID-19. The CDR3 DNA reads as TGTGCCAGCAGCGCCGACAGTGGGCGGACAGATACGCAGTATTTT. As protein: CASSADSGRTDTQYF.